These T cell receptor beta chains were read from a single sample in a study of identical twins. TCRdb reprocessed the 5' RACE reads with MiXCR, giving one entry per CDR3 protein. The sample has about 450,000 distinct CDR3 sequences; less than 20% are singletons. Specimen: naive T cells sorted from blood. These TCRs come from a man in his forties or fifties in good health. Both conserved end residues are part of each CDR3. D genes are given only for firm matches. Clone sizes are given selectively: once, few, many, or a class where the clone is expanded.

>13|TRBD1|TRBJ1-1|many|TRBV11-2
TGTGCCAGCAGCTCCGGGACAGGGTCTGAAGCTTTCTTT
CASSSGTGSEAFF
>13|NA|TRBJ2-3|NA|TRBV12-3/TRBV12-4
TGTGCCAGCAGTTTAGAAGGGAAAAATACGCAGTATTTT
CASSLEGKNTQYF
>16|TRBD2|TRBJ2-3|many|TRBV7-2
TGTGCCAGCAGACGAGGCGGGTTAGCGGGAGTAGATACGCAGTATTTT
CASRRGGLAGVDTQYF
>16|TRBD1|TRBJ2-3|NA|TRBV4-1
TGCGCCAGCAGCCCACAAACGGGACAGGTCACAGATACGCAGTATTTT
CASSPQTGQVTDTQYF
>16|NA|TRBJ2-1|NA|TRBV12-3/TRBV12-4
TGTGCCAGCAGTTTCGAAAGCGGACACCTATACAATGAGCAGTTCTTC
CASSFESGHLYNEQFF
>14|TRBD2|TRBJ2-7|many|TRBV29-1
TGCAGCGTTGAAGACGGGAGGGGATCCTACGAGCAGTACTTC
CSVEDGRGSYEQYF
>13|NA|TRBJ2-7|NA|TRBV7-9
TGTGCCAGCAGCCCGGGACACCCTTACGAGCAGTACTTC
CASSPGHPYEQYF
>15|NA|TRBJ2-1|NA|TRBV27
TGTGCCAGCAGTCCTCCGGGGCACTCCTACAATGAGCAGTTCTTC
CASSPPGHSYNEQFF
>13|NA|TRBJ2-7|NA|TRBV27
TGTGCCAGCAGTTGGGGCCGGTCCTACGAGCAGTACTTC
CASSWGRSYEQYF
>12|NA|TRBJ1-5|many|TRBV29-1
TGCAGCGTTGGGGGGGAGGGTGAGCCCCAGCATTTT
CSVGGEGEPQHF
>20|TRBD2|TRBJ2-4|many|TRBV2
TGTGCCAGCACTAGACTAGCGGGAGGGCCTGAGATGGGGGCCAAAAACATTCAGTACTTC
CASTRLAGGPEMGAKNIQYF
>13|NA|TRBJ2-1|NA|TRBV20-1
TGCAGTGCTAGGGGCATTACTTACAATGAGCAGTTCTTC
CSARGITYNEQFF
>14|NA|TRBJ2-2|few|TRBV29-1
TGCAGCGTTGGGGAGGAGGGGAACACCGGGGAGCTGTTTTTT
CSVGEEGNTGELFF
>15|TRBD2|TRBJ2-1|few|TRBV15
TGTGCCACCAGCTCGGGACCCCCCGGGGGGAATGAGCAGTTCTTC
CATSSGPPGGNEQFF
>14|TRBD2|TRBJ2-3|many|TRBV20-1
TGCAGTGCTAGAGCTACTAGCGGGAGCGATACGCAGTATTTT
CSARATSGSDTQYF
>12|NA|TRBJ2-5|few|TRBV5-1
TGCGCCAGCAGCTCCTCAGGGTCGACCCAGTACTTC
CASSSSGSTQYF
>13|NA|TRBJ2-7|NA|TRBV12-3/TRBV12-4
TGTGCCAGCAGTAACGGCAGGCTTCTCGAGCAGTACTTC
CASSNGRLLEQYF
>13|NA|TRBJ2-5|many|TRBV6-2/TRBV6-3
TGTGCCAGCAGTTACGAGCTAGGAGAGACCCAGTACTTC
CASSYELGETQYF
>16|TRBD2|TRBJ2-3|many|TRBV29-1
TGCAGCTTAACTAGCGGGGGAACCTCTAGCACAGATACGCAGTATTTT
CSLTSGGTSSTDTQYF
>15|NA|TRBJ1-5|NA|TRBV20-1
TGCAGTGCTAGAGACCTCCGACCTAGCAATCAGCCCCAGCATTTT
CSARDLRPSNQPQHF
>14|NA|TRBJ1-4|NA|TRBV27
TGTGCCAGCAGCCGGGAGGCAGCTAATGAAAAACTGTTTTTT
CASSREAANEKLFF
>15|TRBD1|TRBJ2-7|NA|TRBV5-1
TGCGCCAGCAGCTCCGGGACAGGGCTTGCCTACGAGCAGTACTTC
CASSSGTGLAYEQYF
>15|NA|TRBJ1-5|few|TRBV20-1
TGCAGTGCTCTAGATTTATTCAACAGTCTCCGACCCCAGCATTTT
CSALDLFNSLRPQHF
>12|NA|TRBJ2-1|NA|TRBV10-3
TGTGCCATCAGTGCGGACGGGAATGAGCAGTTCTTC
CAISADGNEQFF
>17|TRBD2|TRBJ2-3|NA|TRBV4-1
TGCGCCAGCAGCCCCCGGGTAGCGGGGGGGCTCACAGATACGCAGTATTTT
CASSPRVAGGLTDTQYF
>13|NA|TRBJ2-7|NA|TRBV18
TGTGCCAGCTCACCAGGGGGCAGATACGAGCAGTACTTC
CASSPGGRYEQYF
>14|TRBD1|TRBJ1-4|many|TRBV27
TGTGCCAGCGGACGGACAGGGGTCTTGGAAAAACTGTTTTTT
CASGRTGVLEKLFF
>12|NA|TRBJ1-4|many|TRBV29-1
TGCAGCGTTGGGACAGCTCGTGAAAAACTGTTTTTT
CSVGTAREKLFF
>14|NA|TRBJ2-1|once|TRBV2
TGTGCCAGCCGTCCGAACGCCGGGAACAATGAGCAGTTCTTC
CASRPNAGNNEQFF
>14|NA|TRBJ2-1|many|TRBV7-2
TGTGCCAGCAGCTTAGAACGGACCCACAATGAGCAGTTCTTC
CASSLERTHNEQFF
>16|NA|TRBJ2-5|NA|TRBV15
TGTGCCACCAGCAGATGTCTGGGGCGCCAACAAGAGACCCAGTACTTC
CATSRCLGRQQETQYF
>13|NA|TRBJ1-1|few|TRBV28
TGTGCCAGCAGTTCCCACAGGTCGACTGAAGCTTTCTTT
CASSSHRSTEAFF
>13|NA|TRBJ2-7|NA|TRBV28
TGTGCCAGCAGTCCATCCAGCTCCTACGAGCAGTACTTC
CASSPSSSYEQYF
>15|NA|TRBJ2-1|few|TRBV29-1
TGCAGCGTTGCCTCGTTCGGGGGGCGCCTTAATGAGCAGTTCTTC
CSVASFGGRLNEQFF
>16|TRBD2|TRBJ2-1|many|TRBV27
TGTGCCAGCAGTCTCTTAGCGGGGTCCGGTGGAAATGAGCAGTTCTTC
CASSLLAGSGGNEQFF
>14|TRBD2|TRBJ2-1|many|TRBV9
TGTGCCAGCAGCGATCTAGCGGCTTACAATGAGCAGTTCTTC
CASSDLAAYNEQFF
>15|NA|TRBJ2-5|few|TRBV20-1
TGCAGTGCCTCTGAGACCAGGGCGGGCCATCGGTCCCAGTACTTC
CSASETRAGHRSQYF
>14|TRBD2|TRBJ2-7|NA|TRBV5-1
TGCGCCAGCAGCCCTAGCGGGGCTGACTACGAGCAGTACTTC
CASSPSGADYEQYF
>13|NA|TRBJ2-7|many|TRBV5-1
TGCGCCAGCAGCGGGAGGACGGCCTACGAGCAGTACTTC
CASSGRTAYEQYF
>18|NA|TRBJ1-6|NA|TRBV11-2
TGTGCCAGCAGCTTCCGGGGACTACTTAGCTCCTATAATTCACCCCTCCACTTT
CASSFRGLLSSYNSPLHF
>14|NA|TRBJ1-6|NA|TRBV10-3
TGTGCCATCAGCCAAACAGGGATCGATTCACCCCTCCACTTT
CAISQTGIDSPLHF
>16|TRBD2|TRBJ2-2|few|TRBV5-1
TGCGCCAGCAGCGCCATAGCGGGGAAGAACACCGGGGAGCTGTTTTTT
CASSAIAGKNTGELFF
>17|TRBD1|TRBJ2-2|NA|TRBV18
TGTGCCAGCTCACCACCGACAGGGTTAACGAACACCGGGGAGCTGTTTTTT
CASSPPTGLTNTGELFF
>16|NA|TRBJ2-2|NA|TRBV20-1
TGCAGTGCTAGAGATACACTAGCCGAGAACACCGGGGAGCTGTTTTTT
CSARDTLAENTGELFF
>13|NA|TRBJ1-1|NA|TRBV3-1
TGTGCCAGCAGCCAGGGGAGGGCCACTGAAGCTTTCTTT
CASSQGRATEAFF
>14|TRBD1|TRBJ2-5|NA|TRBV28
TGTGCCACCGACAGGACAGGGAACCAAGAGACCCAGTACTTC
CATDRTGNQETQYF
>14|NA|TRBJ2-3|many|TRBV6-5
TGTGCCAGCAGTTACAGCCCGACGCAGGATACGCAGTATTTT
CASSYSPTQDTQYF
>18|NA|TRBJ2-3|NA|TRBV4-3
TGCGCCAGCAGCCAAGATTGGAAGGGGGTTAGGGACTCAGGTACGCAGTATTTT
CASSQDWKGVRDSGTQYF
>11|NA|TRBJ2-1|NA|TRBV24-1
TGTGCCACCAGTGCCTACAATGAGCAGTTCTTC
CATSAYNEQFF
>15|TRBD2|TRBJ2-1|few|TRBV10-1
TGCGCCAGCAGTGATAGCGGGGGGGTGTACAATGAGCAGTTCTTC
CASSDSGGVYNEQFF
>16|NA|TRBJ2-7|few|TRBV10-3
TGTGCCATCAGTGAGTCTGATAGATACAGCTCCTACGAGCAGTACTTC
CAISESDRYSSYEQYF
>15|TRBD2|TRBJ2-4|few|TRBV20-1
TGCAGTACGGGACTAGCGGGAGTTTCCAAAAACATTCAGTACTTC
CSTGLAGVSKNIQYF
>14|NA|TRBJ2-1|NA|TRBV20-1
TGCAGTGCTAGAGATTTACCGGGGGCGGATGAGCAGTTCTTC
CSARDLPGADEQFF
>13|NA|TRBJ2-5|few|TRBV6-5
TGTGCCAGCAGTTACCAGAGTAAAGAGACCCAGTACTTC
CASSYQSKETQYF
>16|TRBD2|TRBJ2-1|NA|TRBV15
TGTGCCACCAGCAGAGATGGCGGGAGGGCCAACAATGAGCAGTTCTTC
CATSRDGGRANNEQFF
>14|NA|TRBJ2-1|NA|TRBV4-3
TGCGCCAGCAGCCAAGAAAACAGTTACAATGAGCAGTTCTTC
CASSQENSYNEQFF
>11|NA|TRBJ2-7|many|TRBV10-3
TGTGCCATCGGAGACGGTAACGAGCAGTACTTC
CAIGDGNEQYF